This T cell receptor beta chain appears in the sequencing data of a study of sequential checkpoint blockade in melanoma. Libraries were prepared by immunoSEQ multiplex PCR; TCRdb keeps only in-frame clonotypes and omits some of them. The repertoire has tens of thousands of clones, 85% to 90% of them found once; the top ten carry approximately 14%. Treatment indicated: randomized to nivolumab then ipilimumab (arm A) or the reverse (arm B). Germline V lookup: CDR1 SGHAT, CDR2 FQNNGV. The CDR3 is 14 residues long. With 4 bases removed from V and 6 bases from J, the gap between germline ends came to 10 bases.

This TCR derives from a human donor with melanoma. The material sequenced was CD8+ T cells sorted from blood (inferred from file names), taken from a patient given nivolumab and ipilimumab in sequence. This sequence joins TRBV11-2 and TRBJ1-6, with D tentatively TRBD1 (5 bases). The CDR3 reads CASSSGVPNSPLHF. The CDR3 DNA reads TGTGCCAGCAGCTCGGGGGTTCCTAATTCACCCCTCCACTTT.